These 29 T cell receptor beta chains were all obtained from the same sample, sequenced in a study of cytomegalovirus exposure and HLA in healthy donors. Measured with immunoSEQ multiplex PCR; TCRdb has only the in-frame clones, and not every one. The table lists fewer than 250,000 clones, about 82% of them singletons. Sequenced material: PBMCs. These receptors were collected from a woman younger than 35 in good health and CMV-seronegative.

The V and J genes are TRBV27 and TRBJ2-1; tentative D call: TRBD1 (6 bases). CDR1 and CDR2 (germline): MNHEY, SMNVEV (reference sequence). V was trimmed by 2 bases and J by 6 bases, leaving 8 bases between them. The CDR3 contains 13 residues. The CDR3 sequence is CASSLVGGNEQFF. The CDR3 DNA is TGTGCCAGCAGTTTAGTAGGGGGCAATGAGCAGTTCTTC.

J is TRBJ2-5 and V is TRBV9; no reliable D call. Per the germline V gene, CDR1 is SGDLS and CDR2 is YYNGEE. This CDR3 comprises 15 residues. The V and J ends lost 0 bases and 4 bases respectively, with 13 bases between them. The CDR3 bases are TGTGCCAGCAGCGTAGAAGTAGGCAGGTCAGAGACCCAGTACTTC. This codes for CASSVEVGRSETQYF.

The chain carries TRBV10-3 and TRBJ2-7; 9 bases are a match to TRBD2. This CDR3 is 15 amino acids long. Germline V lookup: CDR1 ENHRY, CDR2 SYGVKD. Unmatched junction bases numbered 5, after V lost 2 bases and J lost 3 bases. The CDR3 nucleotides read TGTGCCATCAGTGAGCCGGGACTAGCAGTCTACGAGCAGTACTTC. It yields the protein CAISEPGLAVYEQYF.

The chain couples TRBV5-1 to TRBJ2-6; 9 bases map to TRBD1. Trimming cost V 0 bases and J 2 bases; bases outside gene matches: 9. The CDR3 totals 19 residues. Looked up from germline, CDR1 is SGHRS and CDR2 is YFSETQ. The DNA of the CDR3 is TGCGCCAGCAGCTTGGCCCGGGACAGGGATGATCCTGGGGCCAACGTCCTGACTTTC. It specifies CASSLARDRDDPGANVLTF.

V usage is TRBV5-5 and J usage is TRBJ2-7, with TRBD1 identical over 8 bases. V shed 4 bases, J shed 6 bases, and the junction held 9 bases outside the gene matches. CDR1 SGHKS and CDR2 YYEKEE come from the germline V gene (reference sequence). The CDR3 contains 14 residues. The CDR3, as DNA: TGTGCCAGCAGCCCAGAGACAGGGGCTGGCGAGCAGTACTTC. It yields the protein CASSPETGAGEQYF.

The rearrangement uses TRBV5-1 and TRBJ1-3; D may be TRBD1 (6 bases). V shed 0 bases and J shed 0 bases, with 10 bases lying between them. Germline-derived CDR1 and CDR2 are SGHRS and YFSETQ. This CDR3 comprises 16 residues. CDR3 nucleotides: TGCGCCAGCAGCTTGGACGTAGGGGGCTCTGGAAACACCATATATTTT. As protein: CASSLDVGGSGNTIYF.

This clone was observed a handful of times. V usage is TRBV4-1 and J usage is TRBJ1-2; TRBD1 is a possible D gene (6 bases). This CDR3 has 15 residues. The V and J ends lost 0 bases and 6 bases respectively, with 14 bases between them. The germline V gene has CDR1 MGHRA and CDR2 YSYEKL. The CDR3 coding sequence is TGCGCCAGCAGCCAAGATGTTTGGGGGCGTAATGGCTACACCTTC. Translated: CASSQDVWGRNGYTF.

CDR3 sequence reads: CASSLVTDSNYGYTF. In DNA form, the CDR3 reads TGTGCCAGCAGCTTAGTCACCGACAGTAACTATGGCTACACCTTC. The chain has TRBV7-8 and TRBJ1-2; possibly TRBD1 for D (5 bases). Germline-derived CDR1 and CDR2 are SGHVS and FQNEAQ. CDR3 length: 15 amino acids. Trimming pared 1 base from V and 1 base from J, leaving 10 bases between.

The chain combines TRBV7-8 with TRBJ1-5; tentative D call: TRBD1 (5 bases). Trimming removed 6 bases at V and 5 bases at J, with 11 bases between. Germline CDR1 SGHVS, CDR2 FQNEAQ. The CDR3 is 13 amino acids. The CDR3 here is CASSRPGDQPQHF. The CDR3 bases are TGTGCCAGCAGTCGTCCGGGGGATCAGCCCCAGCATTTT.

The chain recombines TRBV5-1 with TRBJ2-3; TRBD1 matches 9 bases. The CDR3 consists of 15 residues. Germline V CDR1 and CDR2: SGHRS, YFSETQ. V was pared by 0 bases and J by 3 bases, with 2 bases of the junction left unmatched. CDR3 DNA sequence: TGCGCCAGCAGCTTGGTACAGGGGGCAACAGATACGCAGTATTTT. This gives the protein CASSLVQGATDTQYF.

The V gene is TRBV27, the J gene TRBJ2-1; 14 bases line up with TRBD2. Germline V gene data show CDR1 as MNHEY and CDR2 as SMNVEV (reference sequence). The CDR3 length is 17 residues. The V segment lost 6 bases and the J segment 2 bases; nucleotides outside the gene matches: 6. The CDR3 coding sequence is TGTGCCAGCAGCCTCGGGACTAGCGGGGGAACCTACAATGAGCAGTTCTTC. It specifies CASSLGTSGGTYNEQFF.

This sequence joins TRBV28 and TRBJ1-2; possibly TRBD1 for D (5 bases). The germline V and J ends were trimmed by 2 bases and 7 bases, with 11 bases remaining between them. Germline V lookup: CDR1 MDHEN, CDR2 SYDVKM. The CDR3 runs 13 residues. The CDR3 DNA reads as TGTGCCAGCAGTTTAATCTCAGGGCTTGGCTACACCTTC. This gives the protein CASSLISGLGYTF.

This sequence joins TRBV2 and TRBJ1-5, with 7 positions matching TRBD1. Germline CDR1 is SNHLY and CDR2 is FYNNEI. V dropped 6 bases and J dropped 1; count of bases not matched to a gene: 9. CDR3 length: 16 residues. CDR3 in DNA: TGTGCCAGCAGGGACCGACAGGGTTTGAGCAATCAGCCCCAGCATTTT. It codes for CASRDRQGLSNQPQHF.

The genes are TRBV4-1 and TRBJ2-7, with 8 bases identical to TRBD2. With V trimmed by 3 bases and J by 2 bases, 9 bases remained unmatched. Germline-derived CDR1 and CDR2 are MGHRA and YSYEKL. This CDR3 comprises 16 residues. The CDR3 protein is CASSQAMSGGTYEQYF. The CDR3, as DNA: TGCGCCAGCAGCCAGGCCATGAGCGGGGGCACCTACGAGCAGTACTTC.

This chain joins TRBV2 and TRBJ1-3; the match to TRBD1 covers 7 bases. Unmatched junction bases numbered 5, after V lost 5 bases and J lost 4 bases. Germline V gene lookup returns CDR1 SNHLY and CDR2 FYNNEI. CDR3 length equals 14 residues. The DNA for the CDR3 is TGTGCCAGCAGTTCCCAGGGGGAGGGAAACACCATATATTTT. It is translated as CASSSQGEGNTIYF.

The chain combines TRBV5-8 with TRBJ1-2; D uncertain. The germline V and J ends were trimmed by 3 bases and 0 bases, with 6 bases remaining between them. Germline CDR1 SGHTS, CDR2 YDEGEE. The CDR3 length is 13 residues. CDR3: CASSSPTNYGYTF. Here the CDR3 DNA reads TGTGCCAGCAGCTCCCCAACTAACTATGGCTACACCTTC.

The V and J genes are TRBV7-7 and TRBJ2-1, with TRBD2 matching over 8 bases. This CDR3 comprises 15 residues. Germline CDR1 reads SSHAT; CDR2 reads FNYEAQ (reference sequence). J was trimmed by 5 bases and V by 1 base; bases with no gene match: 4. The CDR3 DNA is TGTGCCAGCAGCTTAGGGAGCGGGAGCAACAATGAGCAGTTCTTC. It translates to CASSLGSGSNNEQFF. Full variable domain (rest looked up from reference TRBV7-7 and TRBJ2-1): GAGVSQSPRYKVTKRGQDVTLRCDPISSHATLYWYQQALGQGPEFLTYFNYEAQPDKSGLPSDRFSAERPEGSISTLTIQRTEQRDSAMYRCASSLGSGSNNEQFFGPGTRLTVL.

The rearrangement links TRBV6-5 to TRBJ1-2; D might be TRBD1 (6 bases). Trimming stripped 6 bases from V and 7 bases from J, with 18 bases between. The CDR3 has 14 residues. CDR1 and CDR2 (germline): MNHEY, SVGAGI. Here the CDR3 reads CASRPGLQGGGYTF. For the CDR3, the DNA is TGTGCCAGCAGGCCCGGCTTACAGGGCGGTGGCTACACCTTC.

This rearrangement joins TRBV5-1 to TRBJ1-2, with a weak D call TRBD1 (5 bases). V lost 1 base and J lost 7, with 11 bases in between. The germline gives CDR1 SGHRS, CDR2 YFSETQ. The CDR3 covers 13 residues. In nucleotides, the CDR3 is TGCGCCAGCAGCTTGCAGGGCGTCTCTGGCTACACCTTC. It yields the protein CASSLQGVSGYTF.

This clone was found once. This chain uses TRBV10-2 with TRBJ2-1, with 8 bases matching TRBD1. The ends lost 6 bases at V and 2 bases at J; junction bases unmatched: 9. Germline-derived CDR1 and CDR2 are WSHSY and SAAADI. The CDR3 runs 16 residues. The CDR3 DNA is TGCGCCAGCAGGAGACCGGGACAGGAGACCTACAATGAGCAGTTCTTC. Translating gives CASRRPGQETYNEQFF.

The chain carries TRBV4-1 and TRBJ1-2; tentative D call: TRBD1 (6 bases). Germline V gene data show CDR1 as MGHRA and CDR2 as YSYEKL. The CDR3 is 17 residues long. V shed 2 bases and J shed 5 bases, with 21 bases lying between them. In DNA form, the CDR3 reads TGCGCCAGCAGCCAATGGTCAGTCCGGGACAACGGGTATGGCTACACCTTC. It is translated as CASSQWSVRDNGYGYTF.

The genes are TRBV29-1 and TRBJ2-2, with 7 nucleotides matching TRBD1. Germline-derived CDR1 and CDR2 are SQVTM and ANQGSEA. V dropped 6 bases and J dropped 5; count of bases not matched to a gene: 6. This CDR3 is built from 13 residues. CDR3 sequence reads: CSVRYRGTGELFF. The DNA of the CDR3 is TGCAGCGTCCGATACAGGGGAACCGGGGAGCTGTTTTTT.

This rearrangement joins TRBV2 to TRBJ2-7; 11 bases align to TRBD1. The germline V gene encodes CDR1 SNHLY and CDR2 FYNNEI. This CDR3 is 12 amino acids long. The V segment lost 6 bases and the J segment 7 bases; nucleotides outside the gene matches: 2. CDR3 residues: CASRGTGGEQYF. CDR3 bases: TGTGCCAGCAGAGGGACAGGGGGTGAGCAGTACTTC.

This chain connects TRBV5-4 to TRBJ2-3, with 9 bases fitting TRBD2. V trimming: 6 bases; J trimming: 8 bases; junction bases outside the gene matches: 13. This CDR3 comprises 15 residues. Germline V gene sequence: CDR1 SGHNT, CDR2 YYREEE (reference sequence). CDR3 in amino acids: CASTSGGRAQGTQYF. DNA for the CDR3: TGTGCCAGCACCTCCGGCGGGAGGGCGCAGGGTACGCAGTATTTT.

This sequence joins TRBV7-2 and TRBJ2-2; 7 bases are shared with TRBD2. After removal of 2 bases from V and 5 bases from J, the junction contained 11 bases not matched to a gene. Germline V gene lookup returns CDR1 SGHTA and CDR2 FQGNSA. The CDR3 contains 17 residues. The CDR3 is CASSLNGAGAGTGELFF. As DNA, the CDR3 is TGTGCCAGCAGCTTAAACGGTGCGGGAGCGGGGACCGGGGAGCTGTTTTTT.

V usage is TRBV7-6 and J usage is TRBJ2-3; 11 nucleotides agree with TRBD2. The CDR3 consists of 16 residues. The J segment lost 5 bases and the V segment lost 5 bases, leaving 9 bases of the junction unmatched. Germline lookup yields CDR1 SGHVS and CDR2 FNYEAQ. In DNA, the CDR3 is TGTGCCAGCAGCGACGTTAGCGGGGGGGCGGAAGATACGCAGTATTTT. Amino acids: CASSDVSGGAEDTQYF. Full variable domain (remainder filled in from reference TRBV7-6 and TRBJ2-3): GAGVSQSPRYKVTKRGQDVALRCDPISGHVSLYWYRQALGQGPEFLTYFNYEAQQDKSGLPNDRFSAERPEGSISTLTIQRTEQRDSAMYRCASSDVSGGAEDTQYFGPGTRLTVL.

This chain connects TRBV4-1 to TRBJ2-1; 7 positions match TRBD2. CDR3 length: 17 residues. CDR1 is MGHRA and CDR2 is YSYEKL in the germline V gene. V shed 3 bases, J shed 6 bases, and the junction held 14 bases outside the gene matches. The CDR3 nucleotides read TGCGCCAGCAGCCACCCGGGAGGAGGTCCGGCGGGCAATGAGCAGTTCTTC. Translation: CASSHPGGGPAGNEQFF.

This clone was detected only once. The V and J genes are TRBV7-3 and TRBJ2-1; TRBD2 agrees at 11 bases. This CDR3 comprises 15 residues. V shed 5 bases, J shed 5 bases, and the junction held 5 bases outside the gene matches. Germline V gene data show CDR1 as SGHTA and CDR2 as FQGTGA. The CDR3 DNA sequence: TGTGCCAGCAGCAAGACTAGCGGGGTCCACAATGAGCAGTTCTTC. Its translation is CASSKTSGVHNEQFF.

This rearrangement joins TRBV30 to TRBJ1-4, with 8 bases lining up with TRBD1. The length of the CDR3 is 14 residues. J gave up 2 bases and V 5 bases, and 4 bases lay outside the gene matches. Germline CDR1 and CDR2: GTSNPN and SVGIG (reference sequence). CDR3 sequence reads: CAWGTGGTNEKLFF. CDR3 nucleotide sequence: TGTGCCTGGGGAACAGGGGGGACTAATGAAAAACTGTTTTTT.